These 18 T cell receptor beta chains were sequenced from one sample in a study of T cell responses to AZD1222 COVID-19 vaccine (dated by TCRdb to about 2021). What the time point label conveys for this sample: baseline before first vaccination. Library creation used the immunoSEQ multiplex PCR assay. This is the immuneACCESS table as TCRdb keeps it, with only in-frame sequences that have V and J called. A part of the clones is gone; compared with another copy, unresolved V genes explain less than half, and the rest is unexplained. The sample table shows 95,000 to 100,000 clones, and around 84% are seen once. Of the sample, about 1.5% falls within the top ten clones. The source material was peripheral blood, sampled on day 0 of AZD1222 vaccination. These receptor sequences come from an adult in good health.

This clone came up once. The V call is TRBV6-5, the J call TRBJ2-1; D remains unclear. V was pared by 6 bases and J by 7 bases, with 7 bases between. Germline V gene data show CDR1 as MNHEY and CDR2 as SVGAGI. The CDR3 loop spans 11 amino acids. The CDR3 loop is CASRESNEQFF. The CDR3 DNA reads TGTGCCAGCAGGGAGTCTAATGAGCAGTTCTTC.

The chain recombines TRBV27 with TRBJ2-7, with no clear D. The germline gives CDR1 MNHEY, CDR2 SMNVEV (reference sequence). The germline V and J ends were trimmed by 4 bases and 0 bases, with 7 bases remaining between them. The CDR3 extends over 13 amino acids. CDR3 sequence reads: CASSSRSSYEQYF. CDR3 coding DNA: TGTGCCAGCAGTTCACGGAGCTCCTACGAGCAGTACTTC.

The chain has TRBV28 and TRBJ1-4, with a weak D call TRBD1 (5 bases). The germline V gene encodes CDR1 MDHEN and CDR2 SYDVKM. With 6 bases removed from V and 4 bases from J, the gap between germline ends came to 12 bases. This CDR3 region has 14 residues. The chain's CDR3 is CASSTGTGNEKLFF. The CDR3 DNA is TGTGCCAGCAGCACCGGGACGGGTAATGAAAAACTGTTTTTT.

This clone was seen a handful of times. The V call is TRBV7-9, the J call TRBJ2-7; TRBD2 agrees at 14 bases. V gave up 5 bases and J gave up 6 bases; unmatched junction bases: 6. In germline, CDR1 is SEHNR, CDR2 FQNEAQ (reference sequence). The CDR3 consists of 15 residues. CDR3 in DNA: TGTGCCAGCAGCCCGACTAGCGGGAGGGCCCCCGAGCAGTACTTC. This gives the protein CASSPTSGRAPEQYF.

The chain joins TRBV9 to TRBJ2-3; 7 nucleotides align to TRBD1. Germline V gene data show CDR1 as SGDLS and CDR2 as YYNGEE. V dropped 0 bases and J dropped 5; count of bases not matched to a gene: 6. This CDR3 is 15 amino acids long. The CDR3 nucleotides are TGTGCCAGCAGCGTAGTGGTACAGGGGCAAGATACGCAGTATTTT. Encoded protein: CASSVVVQGQDTQYF.

V usage is TRBV6-1 and J usage is TRBJ2-1, with 13 bases aligning to TRBD2. The J segment lost 5 bases and the V segment lost 4 bases, leaving 14 bases of the junction unmatched. The CDR3 length is 19 residues. Germline-derived CDR1 and CDR2 are MNHNS and SASEGT. This CDR3 reads CASSATGTSGTGPHNEQFF. The DNA for the CDR3 is TGTGCCAGCAGTGCTACCGGGACTAGCGGGACCGGACCTCACAATGAGCAGTTCTTC.

J is TRBJ2-3 and V is TRBV12-3 or TRBV12-4; D unresolved. Trimming shortened V by 3 bases and J by 2 bases, and 3 bases separated the two germline ends. This CDR3 contains 12 residues. The CDR3 spells CASSLNTDTQYF. The CDR3 region has the DNA TGTGCCAGCAGTTTGAACACAGATACGCAGTATTTT.

The rearrangement links TRBV7-3 to TRBJ2-1, with TRBD2 matching 15 bases. In germline, CDR1 is SGHTA, CDR2 FQGTGA. The CDR3 has 16 amino acids. Trimming took 4 bases from V and 8 from J; bases not matched to a gene: 6. CDR3: CASSSGLAGGIDEQFF. CDR3 nucleotide sequence: TGTGCCAGCAGCTCGGGACTAGCGGGAGGAATCGATGAGCAGTTCTTC.

The chain links TRBV21-1 to TRBJ1-1. TRBV21-1 is annotated as a pseudogene. CDR3 size: 15 residues. CDR3 amino acids: CASSLPGRGNTEAFF. The CDR3 nucleotides read TGTGCCAGCAGTTTGCCCGGACGGGGGAACACTGAAGCTTTCTTT.

The chain uses TRBV5-1 and TRBJ2-1, with 7 bases that match TRBD1. The CDR3 has 16 amino acids. With 1 base clipped from V and 4 bases from J, the junction kept 8 bases outside the gene matches. The germline V gene encodes CDR1 SGHRS and CDR2 YFSETQ. CDR3 nucleotides: TGCGCCAGCAGCTTGAACCCGGCACAGGGGTACAATGAGCAGTTCTTC. This gives the protein CASSLNPAQGYNEQFF.

The chain employs TRBV4-3 and TRBJ2-7; D may be TRBD1 (5 bases). Trimming left V 0 bases short and J 2 bases short, with 14 bases between. Germline-derived CDR1 and CDR2 are LGHNA and YSLEER. The CDR3 runs to 16 residues. CDR3 protein: CASSQEGDRIPYEQYF. The CDR3 DNA reads as TGCGCCAGCAGCCAAGAAGGAGACAGAATCCCCTACGAGCAGTACTTC.

The chain employs TRBV4-2 and TRBJ2-1; 16 bases align to TRBD2. The CDR3 is 21 amino acids. With 1 base clipped from V and 7 bases from J, the junction kept 16 bases outside the gene matches. The germline gives CDR1 LGHNA, CDR2 YNFKEQ. This CDR3 reads CASSQGTLPGLAGGAGNEQFF. In DNA, the CDR3 is TGTGCCAGCAGCCAAGGGACCCTTCCGGGACTAGCGGGAGGGGCGGGGAATGAGCAGTTCTTC.

This clone was seen a single time. The chain links TRBV7-6 to TRBJ1-1; D remains ambiguous. The CDR3 runs to 11 residues. The V gene lost 1 base and the J gene lost 11 bases, with 8 bases spanning the gap. Germline V lookup: CDR1 SGHVS, CDR2 FNYEAQ. CDR3 amino acids: CASSLGGEAFF. The CDR3 DNA reads TGTGCCAGCAGCTTAGGTGGGGAGGCTTTCTTT.

The J gene is TRBJ2-3, the V gene TRBV10-1; 11 nucleotides line up with TRBD2. The V segment lost 6 bases and the J segment 6 bases; nucleotides outside the gene matches: 11. Germline CDR1 WNHNN, CDR2 SYGVQD (reference sequence). This CDR3 is 16 amino acids long. The CDR3 spells CASRGLSGRAADTQYF. In DNA form, the CDR3 reads TGCGCCAGCAGAGGGCTTAGCGGGAGGGCCGCGGATACGCAGTATTTT.

The CDR3 DNA follows: TGTGCCAGCAGCCCCTCCGACGGACCTGGCCAGCCCCAGCATTTT. This translates into CASSPSDGPGQPQHF. The chain combines TRBV16 with TRBJ1-5, with D uncertain. Trimming pared 4 bases from V and 7 bases from J, leaving 17 bases between. CDR1 is KGHSY, CDR2 FQNENV, per germline. This CDR3 has 15 amino acids.

This chain uses TRBV30 with TRBJ1-3; D is unclear. V lost 2 bases and J 3 bases, leaving 11 bases between the germline ends. Germline-derived CDR1 and CDR2 are GTSNPN and SVGIG (reference sequence). The CDR3 is 14 amino acids. This chain's CDR3 is CAWSPGYFGNTIYF. Written as DNA, the CDR3 is TGTGCCTGGAGTCCCGGGTACTTTGGAAACACCATATATTTT. Variable domain in full (rest from reference TRBV30 and TRBJ1-3): SQTIHQWPATLVQPVGSPLSLECTVEGTSNPNLYWYRQAAGRGLQLLFYSVGIGQISSEVPQNLSASRPQDRQFILSSKKLLLSDSGFYLCAWSPGYFGNTIYFGEGSWLTVV.

The chain carries TRBV7-2 and TRBJ2-7; 8 bases line up with TRBD2. Looked up from germline, CDR1 is SGHTA and CDR2 is FQGNSA. CDR3 size: 14 residues. Germline trimming cut 6 bases from V and 1 base from J; bases unmatched to any gene: 5. The CDR3 region is CASSSTGGSYEQYF. The CDR3 DNA is TGTGCCAGCAGTTCCACGGGGGGGTCCTACGAGCAGTACTTC. Combining the CDR3 with reference TRBV7-2 and TRBJ2-7 gives the whole variable domain GAGVSQSPSNKVTEKGKDVELRCDPISGHTALYWYRQSLGQGLEFLIYFQGNSAPDKSGLPSDRFSAERTGGSVSTLTIQRTQQEDSAVYLCASSSTGGSYEQYFGPGTRLTVT.

CDR3 residues: CASSLPAAGKNEQYF. As DNA, the CDR3 is TGTGCCAGCAGCTTGCCCGCAGCGGGAAAGAACGAGCAGTACTTC. This chain links TRBV5-4 with TRBJ2-7; 7 nucleotides match TRBD2. This CDR3 has 15 residues. Trimming removed 1 base from V and 5 bases from J; junction bases left unmatched: 9. Germline V gene sequence: CDR1 SGHNT, CDR2 YYREEE (reference sequence).